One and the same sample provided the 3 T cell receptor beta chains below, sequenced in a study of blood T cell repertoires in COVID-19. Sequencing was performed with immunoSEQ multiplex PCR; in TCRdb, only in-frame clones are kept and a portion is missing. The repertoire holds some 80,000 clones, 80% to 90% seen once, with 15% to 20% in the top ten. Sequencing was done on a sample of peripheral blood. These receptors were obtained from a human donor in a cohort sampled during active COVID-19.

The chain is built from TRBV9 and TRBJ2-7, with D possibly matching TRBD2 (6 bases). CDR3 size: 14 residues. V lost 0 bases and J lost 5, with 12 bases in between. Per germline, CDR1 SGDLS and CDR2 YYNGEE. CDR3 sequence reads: CASSVGGGGDEQYF. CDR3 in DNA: TGTGCCAGCAGCGTAGGCGGAGGAGGGGACGAGCAGTACTTC.

CDR3 nucleotides: TGTGCCAGCAGTTTAGCTCACACCTACGAGCAGTACTTC. It encodes CASSLAHTYEQYF. The chain couples TRBV12-3 or TRBV12-4 to TRBJ2-7; D unresolved. V was shortened by 0 bases and J by 2 bases, with 5 bases between the two germline ends. The CDR3 consists of 13 residues.

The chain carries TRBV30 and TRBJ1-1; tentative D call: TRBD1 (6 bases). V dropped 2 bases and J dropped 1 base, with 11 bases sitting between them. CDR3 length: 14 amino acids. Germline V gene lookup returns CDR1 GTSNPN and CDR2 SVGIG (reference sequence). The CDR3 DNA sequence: TGTGCCTGGAGTTTGGGACACCCGAACACTGAAGCTTTCTTT. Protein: CAWSLGHPNTEAFF. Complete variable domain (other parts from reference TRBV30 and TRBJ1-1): SQTIHQWPATLVQPVGSPLSLECTVEGTSNPNLYWYRQAAGRGLQLLFYSVGIGQISSEVPQNLSASRPQDRQFILSSKKLLLSDSGFYLCAWSLGHPNTEAFFGQGTRLTVV.